Listed below are T cell receptor beta chains from one sample, sequenced in a study of T cell changes during pregnancy in multiple sclerosis. Clones were read by immunoSEQ multiplex PCR, and TCRdb kept only the in-frame ones, dropping some. The table records approximately 66,000 clones, 91% of them present only once. This material consisted of CD8+ T cells from peripheral blood mononuclear cells, taken before pregnancy. The receptors were gathered from a female donor with multiple sclerosis, enrolled in a pregnancy study. Each CDR3 is given with its conserved first and last residue. Each record gives: CDR3 DNA, CDR3 protein, clone size, J gene, V gene, D gene. A D gene is named only where the DNA matches it firmly. Size is omitted from some rows. Given values are once, few, many or a class for expanded clones.

CDR3nt: TGTGCCAGCAGCTTAAGTTTAGGGGGCTCTGGAAACACCATATATTTT
CDR3aa: CASSLSLGGSGNTIYF
abundance: .
j_gene: TRBJ1-3
v_gene: TRBV13
d_gene: .

CDR3nt: TGTGCCACCAGCCTTGGACAGGGGGCCTTTGATCAGCCCCAGCATTTT
CDR3aa: CATSLGQGAFDQPQHF
abundance: .
j_gene: TRBJ1-5
v_gene: TRBV15
d_gene: TRBD1

CDR3nt: TGTGCCATCAGTGAACAGGAGGAAAAACTGTTTTTT
CDR3aa: CAISEQEEKLFF
abundance: .
j_gene: TRBJ1-4
v_gene: TRBV10-3
d_gene: .

CDR3nt: TGCGCCAGCAGCTTGAGAAACCCCCAACTCGGTACTGAAGCTTTCTTT
CDR3aa: CASSLRNPQLGTEAFF
abundance: .
j_gene: TRBJ1-1
v_gene: TRBV5-1
d_gene: .

CDR3nt: TGTGCCAGCAGTCAGGGGGGAACTGAAGCTTTCTTT
CDR3aa: CASSQGGTEAFF
abundance: few
j_gene: TRBJ1-1
v_gene: TRBV5-6
d_gene: TRBD1

CDR3nt: TGTGCCAGCAGTGATTGGACTAGCGGGGGTTTCAATGAGCAGTTCTTC
CDR3aa: CASSDWTSGGFNEQFF
abundance: .
j_gene: TRBJ2-1
v_gene: TRBV6-1
d_gene: TRBD2

CDR3nt: TGTGCCAGCAGTTCCGGAGGGGGGGATTGGTTCTTC
CDR3aa: CASSSGGGDWFF
abundance: .
j_gene: TRBJ2-1
v_gene: TRBV6-6
d_gene: .

CDR3nt: TGTGCCAGCAGCCACAGAGCCGCCGGCTCGGGCTACACCTTC
CDR3aa: CASSHRAAGSGYTF
abundance: .
j_gene: TRBJ1-2
v_gene: TRBV13
d_gene: .

CDR3nt: TGCGCCAGCAGCAAGGGACAGAAGCCCCTCCACTTT
CDR3aa: CASSKGQKPLHF
abundance: few
j_gene: TRBJ1-6
v_gene: TRBV5-1
d_gene: TRBD1

CDR3nt: TGTGCCAGCAGCCAAGGGACGGAAACGGGGGTCAATCAGCCCCAGCATTTT
CDR3aa: CASSQGTETGVNQPQHF
abundance: .
j_gene: TRBJ1-5
v_gene: TRBV4-2
d_gene: .

CDR3nt: TGTGCCAGCAGCTTGGGGCGGGCAATGGGTCGGGAGACCCAGTACTTC
CDR3aa: CASSLGRAMGRETQYF
abundance: .
j_gene: TRBJ2-5
v_gene: TRBV5-6
d_gene: .